These 16 T cell receptor beta chains were sequenced from one sample in a study of T cells in localized non-small cell lung cancer (dated by TCRdb to 2018 to 2020). Preparation of the library involved the immunoSEQ multiplex PCR assay. This is the immuneACCESS table as TCRdb keeps it, with only in-frame sequences that have V and J called. A part of the clones is gone; compared with another copy, unresolved V genes explain less than half, and the rest is unexplained. The sample table lists approximately 81,000 clones, 88% of them with a count of one. The ten biggest clones cover 20% to 25% of the sample. Sequencing was performed on peripheral blood, taken before any cancer treatment. These receptor sequences come from a woman aged 35-75 years with stage I squamous cell lung carcinoma.

This chain uses TRBV7-2 with TRBJ1-2; D perhaps matches TRBD1 (6 bases). Germline V gives CDR1 SGHTA, CDR2 FQGNSA. The length of the CDR3 is 13 residues. The V and J ends lost 6 bases and 5 bases respectively, with 13 bases between them. DNA of the CDR3: TGTGCCAGCAGTCTCACAGGGACTTATGGCTACACCTTC. It codes for CASSLTGTYGYTF.

The chain is built from TRBV7-9 and TRBJ1-4; no clear D gene. Per germline, CDR1 SEHNR and CDR2 FQNEAQ (reference sequence). Trimming removed 2 bases from V and 5 bases from J, with 9 bases in between. This CDR3 spans 14 amino acids. The CDR3 sequence: CASSLKGANEKLFF. The CDR3 DNA sequence: TGTGCCAGCAGCTTAAAAGGCGCCAATGAAAAACTGTTTTTT.

This clone was observed once. This rearrangement joins TRBV2 to TRBJ1-6, with D maybe TRBD1 (5 bases). Germline V gene lookup returns CDR1 SNHLY and CDR2 FYNNEI. The CDR3 contains 15 residues. V was pared by 6 bases and J by 10 bases, with 19 bases between. The CDR3 sequence is CASSPGPQGDSPLHF. The DNA of the CDR3 is TGTGCCAGCAGCCCGGGCCCCCAGGGAGACTCACCCCTCCACTTT.

The gene calls are TRBV7-9 and TRBJ1-1; D possibly corresponds to TRBD1 (5 bases). The germline gives CDR1 SEHNR, CDR2 FQNEAQ (reference sequence). V lost 5 bases to trimming and J lost 10 bases, with 11 bases between them. The CDR3 contains 11 residues. The CDR3 protein is CASSPQASAFF. Here the CDR3 DNA reads TGTGCCAGCAGCCCACAGGCGTCAGCTTTCTTT.

This chain joins TRBV2 and TRBJ2-2; the match to TRBD2 covers 7 bases. The germline CDR1 and CDR2 sequences are SNHLY and FYNNEI. After removal of 7 bases from V and 3 bases from J, the junction contained 5 bases not matched to a gene. CDR3 size: 14 residues. CDR3 DNA sequence: TGTGCCAGCAACGGGCTAGCGGACACCGGGGAGCTGTTTTTT. Its translation: CASNGLADTGELFF.

The CDR3 bases are TGTGCCAGTAGTATCCAGGACGGCACCTACGAGCAGTACTTC. It yields the protein CASSIQDGTYEQYF. The V and J genes are TRBV19 and TRBJ2-7, with unresolved D. The V gene lost 3 bases and the J gene lost 2 bases, with 11 bases spanning the gap. The germline V gene has CDR1 LNHDA and CDR2 SQIVND (reference sequence). The CDR3 contains 14 residues.

V gene TRBV5-8 combines with J gene TRBJ2-2; 9 positions agree with TRBD2. Trimming took 1 base from V and 3 from J; bases not matched to a gene: 1. Germline V gene sequence: CDR1 SGHTS, CDR2 YDEGEE. The CDR3 length is 15 residues. Here the CDR3 reads CASSLRLADTGELFF. Written as DNA, the CDR3 is TGTGCCAGCAGCTTGAGACTAGCGGACACCGGGGAGCTGTTTTTT.

The V call is TRBV5-1, the J call TRBJ2-4; 10 bases are a match to TRBD1. V lost 4 bases, J lost 0 bases, and 10 bases stayed unmatched. The CDR3 runs 18 residues. Germline V gene data show CDR1 as SGHRS and CDR2 as YFSETQ. The CDR3 DNA reads TGCGCCAGCAGCACCGGGACAGGGGACACAATAGCCAAAAACATTCAGTACTTC. Translated, it gives CASSTGTGDTIAKNIQYF.

The CDR3 DNA sequence: TGCGCCAGCAGCTTGGCCGGAGAGGGTCCAACTTTTCATTACGAGCAGTACTTC. Encoded protein: CASSLAGEGPTFHYEQYF. The chain couples TRBV5-1 to TRBJ2-7, with a possible D match to TRBD2 (5 bases). This CDR3 contains 18 residues. Trimming removed 0 bases at V and 4 bases at J, with 23 bases between. The V gene's germline CDR1 is SGHRS and CDR2 YFSETQ.

The chain couples TRBV29-1 to TRBJ1-1; 7 nucleotides agree with TRBD1. CDR3 length: 15 residues. Trimming took 7 bases from V and 0 from J; bases not matched to a gene: 11. Germline V gene sequence: CDR1 SQVTM, CDR2 ANQGSEA. The CDR3 is CSARGRQGLNTEAFF. The CDR3, as DNA: TGCAGCGCCCGGGGAAGACAGGGCTTGAACACTGAAGCTTTCTTT.

The J gene is TRBJ1-3, the V gene TRBV7-3; 7 bases line up with TRBD1. The CDR3 extends over 13 amino acids. CDR1 is SGHTA and CDR2 is FQGTGA in the germline V gene. V was clipped by 2 bases and J by 11 bases; unmatched bases: 6. The chain's CDR3 is CASSLGQDSAIYF. The CDR3 nucleotides are TGTGCCAGCAGCTTAGGACAGGATTCCGCCATATATTTT.

The chain uses TRBV20-1 and TRBJ2-7; D uncertain. CDR3 length: 9 residues. Trimming cost V 3 bases and J 4 bases, with 1 base left between them. Germline V gene data show CDR1 as DFQATT and CDR2 as SNEGSKA (reference sequence). In DNA, the CDR3 is TGCAGTGCTAGTTACGAGCAGTACTTC. Translation: CSASYEQYF.

The rearrangement links TRBV7-9 to TRBJ2-5; D uncertain. The length of the CDR3 is 15 residues. The germline V and J ends were trimmed by 1 base and 0 bases, with 9 bases remaining between them. Per germline, CDR1 SEHNR and CDR2 FQNEAQ (reference sequence). DNA for the CDR3: TGTGCCAGCAGCTTAGTTGGCAGGAACCAAGAGACCCAGTACTTC. This encodes CASSLVGRNQETQYF.

The chain links TRBV4-1 to TRBJ1-1; the match to TRBD1 covers 7 bases. The V gene's germline CDR1 is MGHRA and CDR2 YSYEKL. V dropped 4 bases and J dropped 5; count of bases not matched to a gene: 10. This CDR3 contains 15 residues. The DNA for the CDR3 is TGCGCCAGCAGCCTCTCCCAGGGGGGTTGGACTGAAGCTTTCTTT. Encoded protein: CASSLSQGGWTEAFF.

V usage is TRBV6-5 and J usage is TRBJ2-1; 8 bases match TRBD1. J gave up 0 bases and V 6 bases, and 4 bases lay outside the gene matches. This CDR3 contains 15 residues. Germline CDR1 reads MNHEY; CDR2 reads SVGAGI. The CDR3 sequence is CASRPGQGSYNEQFF. In DNA, the CDR3 is TGTGCCAGCAGGCCCGGACAGGGCTCCTACAATGAGCAGTTCTTC.

V and J are TRBV7-8 and TRBJ1-2; D might be TRBD1 (5 bases). The CDR3 loop spans 14 amino acids. Germline CDR1 SGHVS, CDR2 FQNEAQ. V was trimmed by 3 bases and J by 3 bases, leaving 11 bases between them. The CDR3 loop reads CASSLSEQDYGYTF. The CDR3 region has the DNA TGTGCCAGCAGCTTGAGCGAACAGGACTATGGCTACACCTTC.